Reported below is one T cell receptor beta chain. Its antigen is currently unknown. The entry originates in a study of cytomegalovirus exposure and HLA in healthy donors. Study results and caveats: A prior analysis recorded that most TCR beta V segments were productive about 87% or about 30% of the time. In a later analysis, several top co-occurrence clusters appeared linked to parvovirus B19, influenza, CMV and Epstein-Barr virus.

Germline loops: CDR1 SGHRS, CDR2 YFSETQ. The V end lost 5 bases, the J end lost 3 bases, and 12 bases lay between the germline ends. This CDR3 spans 13 amino acids. Primers included in the PCR were 60 Vbeta and 13 Jbeta primers. The repertoire was sequenced with immunoSEQ multiplex PCR; TCRdb's copy has only in-frame clones and lacks some. Of 100,000 to 150,000 clones in the sample, around four fifths were seen once. Source material: PBMCs. The sequence was obtained from a man aged 18 to 29 in good health and CMV-seropositive. The gene calls are TRBV5-1 and TRBJ2-7; D unresolved. The CDR3 bases are TGCGCCAGCAGTCCCGGGTTTTACTACGAGCAGTACTTC. This gives the protein CASSPGFYYEQYF.